This T cell receptor (beta chain) is drawn from a study of cytomegalovirus exposure and HLA in healthy donors. Study findings and constraints: An Asian-associated ancestry cluster reportedly showed fewer N-insertions than the roughly 700-donor mean in a later analysis. When analyzed later, a missense DCLRE1C variant was found to be linked to TCR beta V- and J-gene trimming.

Details on this clone: No antigen is known for it.

Primers for the PCR totalled 60 Vbeta and 13 Jbeta. The protocol was immunoSEQ multiplex PCR, while the TCRdb copy is restricted to in-frame clones and leaves out a portion. Here the sample spans fewer than 150,000 clones, more than 70% being singletons. Germline values: CDR1 GTSNPN, CDR2 SVGIG (reference sequence). Trimming took 7 bases from V and 7 from J; bases not matched to a gene: 11. The CDR3 has 14 residues. J is TRBJ2-5 and V is TRBV30; TRBD2 agrees at 11 bases. This receptor was obtained from a man between 25 and 39 years old in good health and CMV-seronegative. The specimen sequenced was PBMCs. CDR3 DNA sequence: TGTGCCTTAGACGGGACTAGCGGAGGGGGGACCCAGTACTTC. Translated: CALDGTSGGGTQYF.